This T cell receptor beta chain originates from a study of CD8 T cells in ankylosing spondylitis. TCRdb re-derived calls from the 5' RACE reads in MiXCR, one entry per CDR3 protein. The table lists 150,000 or so distinct CDR3 sequences, about a third of them singletons. The sample holds a few counts of this clonotype. Antigen specificity is unknown. The CDR3 length is 18 residues. CDR1 is SGHVS, CDR2 FQNEAQ, per germline. Between the trimmed V and J ends, which lost 7 bases and 0 bases, there was a span of 19 bases. Overall study findings and caveats: A TCR beta motif made of fewer than 10 highly homologous variants seemed typical of ankylosing spondylitis blood. Matched ankylosing spondylitis synovial fluid reportedly contained a significantly enriched population of disease-linked clones.

The sample comprised synovial fluid, either unsorted or a sorted T cell fraction (not recorded which). This TCR was sampled from a male donor with ankylosing spondylitis. The chain employs TRBV7-8 and TRBJ2-6, with D tentatively TRBD1 (6 bases). The CDR3 sequence: CASTSQPGQLSGANVLTF. The CDR3 DNA reads TGTGCCAGCACCTCACAGCCGGGACAACTCTCTGGGGCCAACGTCCTGACTTTC.